This is a list of T cell receptor beta chains from one sample in a study of beta chain features in type 1 diabetes. Profiling relied on immunoSEQ multiplex PCR, and the TCRdb table lists in-frame clones only, not all of them. The table shows under 200,000 clones, with about 8.1% occurring only once. Sequencing was done on a sample of central memory CD4+ T cells from blood. The receptors derive from a man aged 18 to 29 in good health. The CDR3 runs from the conserved cysteine through the conserved F or W. The order of the fields is clone size, D gene, J gene, V gene, CDR3 DNA, CDR3 protein. A D gene is named only where the DNA matches it firmly. Clone size is shown for a subset of rows, as once, few, many or a class of expanded clone.

size: few
D: .
J: TRBJ1-1
V: TRBV7-3
DNA: TGTGCCAGCAGCTTAAGCGGGATGAACACTGAAGCTTTCTTT
CDR3: CASSLSGMNTEAFF

size: .
D: .
J: TRBJ2-1
V: TRBV6-1
DNA: TGTGCCAGCAGTGAAGGTGGTACCTATCCCCATGAGCAGTTCTTC
CDR3: CASSEGGTYPHEQFF

size: many
D: TRBD2
J: TRBJ2-3
V: TRBV4-1
DNA: TGCGCCAGCAGCCCTGGGACTAGCGGAGATACGCAGTATTTT
CDR3: CASSPGTSGDTQYF

size: .
D: TRBD2
J: TRBJ2-5
V: TRBV7-2
DNA: TGTGCCAGCAGCCGAATTATAGCGGGGGGGCAGTACTTC
CDR3: CASSRIIAGGQYF

size: few
D: TRBD1
J: TRBJ2-7
V: TRBV27
DNA: TGTGCCAGCAGTTTAAGGGGACAGGCCTACGAGCAGTACTTC
CDR3: CASSLRGQAYEQYF

size: .
D: .
J: TRBJ2-3
V: TRBV7-3
DNA: TGTGCCAGCAGCTCCCATGCGCCTAGCACAGATACGCAGTATTTT
CDR3: CASSSHAPSTDTQYF

size: .
D: .
J: TRBJ2-5
V: TRBV7-9
DNA: TGTGCCAGCAGCCCGAACTTGATTCGGGAGACCCAGTACTTC
CDR3: CASSPNLIRETQYF

size: .
D: .
J: TRBJ1-1
V: TRBV28
DNA: TGTGCCAGCATTGCGGGGGGCACTGAAGCTTTCTTT
CDR3: CASIAGGTEAFF

size: few
D: .
J: TRBJ2-7
V: TRBV20-1
DNA: TGCAGTGGATCGGACTACGAGCAGTACTTC
CDR3: CSGSDYEQYF

size: .
D: TRBD1
J: TRBJ1-2
V: TRBV28
DNA: TGTGCCAGCAGTCCTGGGGACAGGACCTATGGCTACACCTTC
CDR3: CASSPGDRTYGYTF

size: few
D: TRBD1
J: TRBJ1-4
V: TRBV27
DNA: TGTGCCAGCAGTGCCCAGGGACAGGGCTATGAAAAACTGTTTTTT
CDR3: CASSAQGQGYEKLFF

size: .
D: .
J: TRBJ1-2
V: TRBV29-1
DNA: TGCAGCGTTGAAGCCTTGGCAGGCCCAATTAACTATGGCTACACCTTC
CDR3: CSVEALAGPINYGYTF

size: few
D: .
J: TRBJ1-1
V: TRBV2
DNA: TGTGCCAGCACAGTGAACACTGAAGCTTTCTTT
CDR3: CASTVNTEAFF

size: .
D: TRBD1
J: TRBJ2-5
V: TRBV5-1
DNA: TGCGCCAGCAGCTTAGATGGACAGGGACAGGGAGAGACCCAGTACTTC
CDR3: CASSLDGQGQGETQYF

size: few
D: .
J: TRBJ1-1
V: TRBV4-3
DNA: TGCGCCAGCAGCCTAGAGGAGGACACTGAAGCTTTCTTT
CDR3: CASSLEEDTEAFF

size: many
D: .
J: TRBJ2-2
V: TRBV9
DNA: TGTGCCAGCAGCGTATTCAACGGGGAGCTGTTTTTT
CDR3: CASSVFNGELFF

size: few
D: TRBD2
J: TRBJ2-2
V: TRBV7-8
DNA: TGTGCCAGCAGCCCAGCGGGGGGCAACACCGGGGAGCTGTTTTTT
CDR3: CASSPAGGNTGELFF

size: .
D: .
J: TRBJ2-6
V: TRBV11-1
DNA: TGTGCCAGCAGCTTAGCGGCCAGGGTAATATCGGAAGGGGCCAACGTCCTGACTTTC
CDR3: CASSLAARVISEGANVLTF

size: few
D: TRBD1
J: TRBJ2-2
V: TRBV6-1
DNA: TGTGCCAGCAGTGGGACAGGGACCGGGGAGCTGTTTTTT
CDR3: CASSGTGTGELFF

size: .
D: TRBD1
J: TRBJ2-5
V: TRBV11-3
DNA: TGTGCCAGCAGCGTAAGGACAGGGGATCAAGAGACCCAGTACTTC
CDR3: CASSVRTGDQETQYF

size: .
D: TRBD2
J: TRBJ2-3
V: TRBV6-1
DNA: TGTGCCAGCACTAGCGGCCGGGCAGATACGCAGTATTTT
CDR3: CASTSGRADTQYF

size: few
D: TRBD2
J: TRBJ2-7
V: TRBV30
DNA: TGTGCCTGGAGGACTAGCGGGTTCTCCTACGAGCAGTACTTC
CDR3: CAWRTSGFSYEQYF

size: .
D: TRBD2
J: TRBJ2-1
V: TRBV7-2
DNA: TGTGCCAGCAGCTCCGTTATAGCGGGGCACAATGAGCAGTTCTTC
CDR3: CASSSVIAGHNEQFF

size: few
D: TRBD2
J: TRBJ2-1
V: TRBV18
DNA: TGTGCCAGCTCACCAAACTTGGGCAGACTAGCCGGCTCTGAGCAGTTCTTC
CDR3: CASSPNLGRLAGSEQFF

size: few
D: TRBD1
J: TRBJ1-2
V: TRBV5-6
DNA: TGTGCCAGCAGCGACAGGGTTGACTACACCTTC
CDR3: CASSDRVDYTF

size: many
D: .
J: TRBJ2-7
V: TRBV30
DNA: TGTGCCTGGAGTGTCCAGGGAGGAGACGAGCAGTACTTC
CDR3: CAWSVQGGDEQYF

size: few
D: TRBD1
J: TRBJ1-1
V: TRBV6-5
DNA: TGTGCCAGCAGTTCGACAGGGTTGAGAGCTTTCTTT
CDR3: CASSSTGLRAFF

size: .
D: .
J: TRBJ2-7
V: TRBV9
DNA: TGTGCCAGCAGCGGCCCCAAGGGGGAGCAGTACTTC
CDR3: CASSGPKGEQYF

size: many
D: .
J: TRBJ2-7
V: TRBV18
DNA: TGTGCCAGCTCACCACTGAACGGCCAGGGGAACGAGCAGTACTTC
CDR3: CASSPLNGQGNEQYF

size: few
D: TRBD2
J: TRBJ2-5
V: TRBV4-1
DNA: TGCGCCAGCAGCCAAGACGTCCGGGGGGGGGAGACCCAGTACTTC
CDR3: CASSQDVRGGETQYF

size: many
D: .
J: TRBJ2-5
V: TRBV29-1
DNA: TGCAGCGTTGACCCAGGGGCCAAGGAGACCCAGTACTTC
CDR3: CSVDPGAKETQYF

size: .
D: TRBD1
J: TRBJ2-3
V: TRBV18
DNA: TGTGCCAGCTCACCACCTGGCTTCGGGACAGGGTACACAGATACGCAGTATTTT
CDR3: CASSPPGFGTGYTDTQYF

size: few
D: TRBD2
J: TRBJ2-1
V: TRBV7-2
DNA: TGTGCCAGCAGCTTAGTGGGTAGCGGGGGCCATGAGCAGTTCTTC
CDR3: CASSLVGSGGHEQFF

size: many
D: .
J: TRBJ1-2
V: TRBV28
DNA: TGTGCCAGCAGTTTGGTTATGACAGCGGGGCCTTATGGCTACACCTTC
CDR3: CASSLVMTAGPYGYTF

size: few
D: TRBD1
J: TRBJ2-7
V: TRBV5-6
DNA: TGTGCCAGCAGCGGAATGAGGACAGGGGGGACCGAGCAGTACTTC
CDR3: CASSGMRTGGTEQYF

size: few
D: .
J: TRBJ2-2
V: TRBV18
DNA: TGTGCCAGCTCACCGCGTGGGGGCCCAGCGAACACCGGGGAGCTGTTTTTT
CDR3: CASSPRGGPANTGELFF

size: few
D: TRBD1
J: TRBJ1-6
V: TRBV28
DNA: TGTGCCAGCAGTTTGGGACAGGGACGATCACCCCTCCACTTT
CDR3: CASSLGQGRSPLHF

size: few
D: TRBD1
J: TRBJ1-5
V: TRBV27
DNA: TGTGCCAGCAGTTCAACAGGGGGTTATCAGCCCCAGCATTTT
CDR3: CASSSTGGYQPQHF

size: .
D: TRBD2
J: TRBJ2-7
V: TRBV9
DNA: TGTGCCAGCAGCGTTGATCTAGCGGGCTCCTACGAGCAGTACTTC
CDR3: CASSVDLAGSYEQYF

size: few
D: .
J: TRBJ1-4
V: TRBV10-3
DNA: TGTGCCATCAGTGCGGGGGGGAATGCTAATGAAAAACTGTTTTTT
CDR3: CAISAGGNANEKLFF

size: .
D: .
J: TRBJ2-7
V: TRBV6-1
DNA: TGTGCCAGCCGTCAGAGTCGGGGATCAAGCTACGAGCAGTACTTC
CDR3: CASRQSRGSSYEQYF

size: many
D: .
J: TRBJ1-2
V: TRBV6-5
DNA: TGTGCCAGCAGTTACAACGGGGAAGCTAACTATGGCTACACCTTC
CDR3: CASSYNGEANYGYTF

size: .
D: TRBD2
J: TRBJ2-2
V: TRBV7-8
DNA: TGTGCCAGCAGCTTAGGGACTAGGGGACTCGGGGAGCTGTTTTTT
CDR3: CASSLGTRGLGELFF